The TCR beta chain under discussion was sequenced for a study of immune characterization of retroperitoneal liposarcoma. This clonotype appeared once. In TCRdb, the PCR reads were re-called with MiXCR into one record per CDR3 protein. The sample holds some 8,200 distinct CDR3 sequences, roughly two fifths seen once. The germline gives CDR1 ENHRY, CDR2 SYGVKD. The V and J ends lost 0 bases and 0 bases respectively, with 3 bases between them. The CDR3 sequence is 14 residues long. The clonotype comes from a male donor with retroperitoneal liposarcoma. This chain connects TRBV10-3 to TRBJ2-1; no clear D gene. Input material: tumor tissue. The DNA of the CDR3 is TGTGCCATCAGTGAGTCAGGCTCCTACAATGAGCAGTTCTTC. As protein: CAISESGSYNEQFF.